A single sample gave rise to the 22 T cell receptor beta chains below, sequenced in a study of shared clonotypes between healthy human individuals. Selected positively for CCR7 and CD45RO-negative, naive CD8 cells excluded terminally differentiated effector memory CD45RA+ cells. Profiling relied on immunoSEQ multiplex PCR, and the TCRdb table lists in-frame clones only, not all of them. The sample includes 2 million to 2.5 million clones, roughly 95% of them seen just once. Sequenced input: naive CD8+ T cells sorted from blood. The receptors derive from a man younger than 35 in good health.

This chain uses TRBV12-5 with TRBJ2-5; weak D call: TRBD1 (6 bases). The germline gives CDR1 LGHNT, CDR2 FRNRAP. This CDR3 spans 13 amino acids. V dropped 9 bases and J dropped 5 bases, with 16 bases sitting between them. Here the CDR3 DNA reads TGTGCTAGCGCATTGGGGGCGTACGAGACCCAGTACTTC. As protein: CASALGAYETQYF.

The chain joins TRBV5-6 to TRBJ2-2, with TRBD1 identical over 9 bases. The germline gives CDR1 SGHDT, CDR2 YYEEEE. The V gene end was trimmed by 0 bases and the J gene end by 7 bases; junction bases not matched to a gene: 7. The CDR3 runs to 16 residues. The CDR3 spells CASSLVGQGILGELFF. Here the CDR3 DNA reads TGTGCCAGCAGCTTGGTAGGACAGGGGATTCTCGGGGAGCTGTTTTTT.

The chain is built from TRBV6-1 and TRBJ1-2; D gene uncertain. The CDR3 is 14 amino acids. Germline V gives CDR1 MNHNS, CDR2 SASEGT. V lost 1 base to trimming and J lost 4 bases, with 10 bases between them. The CDR3 sequence: CASSEVEAVYGYTF. CDR3 in DNA: TGTGCCAGCAGTGAAGTGGAGGCAGTCTATGGCTACACCTTC.

This chain uses TRBV7-3 with TRBJ2-1; D gene unclear. The CDR3 has 9 residues. Trimming took off 6 bases at V and 10 bases at J, with 4 bases between the two ends. Per the germline V gene, CDR1 is SGHTA and CDR2 is FQGTGA. CDR3 sequence: CASRMEQFF. The CDR3 nucleotides read TGTGCCAGCAGAATGGAGCAGTTCTTC.

The CDR3 nucleotides are TGTGCCAGCAGTCAAGGCGAGGGACCCCAGTACTTC. Amino acid sequence: CASSQGEGPQYF. V is TRBV6-5 and J is TRBJ2-7; D may be TRBD1 or TRBD2 (5 bases each). This CDR3 has 12 amino acids. V dropped 5 bases and J dropped 10 bases, with 15 bases sitting between them. Germline lookup yields CDR1 MNHEY and CDR2 SVGAGI.

About this clone itself: A much larger clone lies a single base off, so this may be a read error. The same CDR3 arises from other DNA sequences in this sample as well. The chain links TRBV5-1 to TRBJ2-7; D unclear. There are 11 residues in the CDR3. Germline V gene lookup returns CDR1 SGHRS and CDR2 YFSETQ. Trimming cost V 0 bases and J 2 bases, with 0 bases left between them. The CDR3 region has the DNA TGCGCCAGCAGCTTGGCCTACGAGCAGTACTTC. Its translation: CASSLAYEQYF.

The count of this clone is one. V usage is TRBV27 and J usage is TRBJ1-1; 12 positions agree with TRBD1. V dropped 7 bases and J dropped 4; count of bases not matched to a gene: 7. CDR1 MNHEY and CDR2 SMNVEV come from the germline V gene (reference sequence). This CDR3 region has 15 residues. The CDR3 is CASIAGTGGITEAFF. The CDR3 coding sequence is TGTGCCAGCATTGCCGGGACAGGGGGCATCACTGAAGCTTTCTTT.

The chain joins TRBV5-4 to TRBJ2-3; 10 nucleotides align to TRBD2. The CDR3 has 18 amino acids. The V segment lost 2 bases and the J segment 6 bases; nucleotides outside the gene matches: 15. Germline CDR1 SGHNT, CDR2 YYREEE (reference sequence). CDR3 DNA: TGTGCCAGCAGCTTCGGACTAGCGGTCCCATCTTACACGGATACGCAGTATTTT. Its protein is CASSFGLAVPSYTDTQYF.

This rearrangement joins TRBV4-1 to TRBJ2-3, with 10 bases lining up with TRBD2. Per germline, CDR1 MGHRA and CDR2 YSYEKL. V lost 1 base, J lost 6 bases, and 7 bases stayed unmatched. The CDR3 contains 16 residues. The CDR3 DNA reads TGCGCCAGCAGCCAAGCGGCTAGCGGGAGTAGGGATACGCAGTATTTT. This encodes CASSQAASGSRDTQYF.

This clone was recorded once. CDR3 sequence reads: CASSEGLAGGSSTDTQYF. CDR3 nucleotide sequence: TGTGCCAGCAGCGAGGGACTAGCGGGGGGTTCTAGCACAGATACGCAGTATTTT. The V gene is TRBV11-2, the J gene TRBJ2-3; 15 nucleotides match TRBD2. Germline CDR1 is SGHAT and CDR2 is FQNNGV. The CDR3 length is 18 residues. Trimming removed 5 bases from V and 0 bases from J; junction bases left unmatched: 6.

The V and J genes are TRBV30 and TRBJ2-1; perhaps TRBD2 as D (5 bases). CDR3 length equals 12 residues. Germline CDR1 reads GTSNPN; CDR2 reads SVGIG (reference sequence). Trimming shortened V by 4 bases and J by 8 bases, and 12 bases separated the two germline ends. The CDR3 coding sequence is TGTGCCTGGAACCTGAATAGCGATGAGCAGTTCTTC. Its protein is CAWNLNSDEQFF. Complete variable domain (other parts from reference TRBV30 and TRBJ2-1): SQTIHQWPATLVQPVGSPLSLECTVEGTSNPNLYWYRQAAGRGLQLLFYSVGIGQISSEVPQNLSASRPQDRQFILSSKKLLLSDSGFYLCAWNLNSDEQFFGPGTRLTVL.

The chain has TRBV7-9 and TRBJ2-2, with a tentative D call TRBD2 (6 bases). This CDR3 spans 14 amino acids. The germline CDR1 and CDR2 sequences are SEHNR and FQNEAQ (reference sequence). V lost 5 bases and J lost 7, with 14 bases in between. CDR3 coding DNA: TGTGCCAGCAGCACAGAAGCGGGTAACGGGGAGCTGTTTTTT. Its protein is CASSTEAGNGELFF.

This chain uses TRBV10-3 with TRBJ1-2; D is possibly TRBD1 (5 bases). CDR3 length equals 14 residues. Trimming removed 10 bases at V and 3 bases at J, with 18 bases between. Germline loops: CDR1 ENHRY, CDR2 SYGVKD. The CDR3 region is CASSGQPAYYGYTF. The CDR3 DNA follows: TGTGCCAGCTCGGGGCAACCCGCCTACTATGGCTACACCTTC.

The rearrangement joins TRBV7-9 to TRBJ2-7, with a weak D call TRBD1 (6 bases). The ends were cut back, 0 bases at V and 1 base at J, with 13 bases in the middle. The CDR3 totals 16 residues. CDR1 is SEHNR and CDR2 is FQNEAQ in the germline V gene (reference sequence). CDR3 bases: TGTGCCAGCAGCTTAGCGTTAGGGGGAACATCCTACGAGCAGTACTTC. The encoded protein is CASSLALGGTSYEQYF.

The chain has TRBV5-6 and TRBJ2-1; no clear D gene. Germline loops: CDR1 SGHDT, CDR2 YYEEEE. The CDR3 totals 14 residues. Trimming removed 1 base from V and 6 bases from J, with 11 bases in between. CDR3 nucleotide sequence: TGTGCCAGCAGCTTGTTGATGGCAGTCAATGAGCAGTTCTTC. Translation gives CASSLLMAVNEQFF. The variable domain in full, completed from reference TRBV5-6 and TRBJ2-1, reads DAGVTQSPTHLIKTRGQQVTLRCSPKSGHDTVSWYQQALGQGPQFIFQYYEEEERQRGNFPDRFSGHQFPNYSSELNVNALLLGDSALYLCASSLLMAVNEQFFGPGTRLTVL.

In this sample, this clone turned up a few times. Other DNA sequences in this specimen translate into the identical CDR3. This chain links TRBV29-1 with TRBJ1-1; D unclear. Trimming shortened V by 3 bases and J by 3 bases, and 5 bases separated the two germline ends. Germline CDR1 reads SQVTM; CDR2 reads ANQGSEA. The CDR3 is made up of 11 amino acids. In DNA, the CDR3 is TGCAGCGTTGAGTGGGACACTGAAGCTTTCTTT. Amino acid sequence: CSVEWDTEAFF.

V is TRBV5-4 and J is TRBJ2-2; 9 nucleotides match TRBD1. The CDR3 sequence is 16 residues long. Germline assignment: CDR1 SGHNT and CDR2 YYREEE (reference sequence). Unmatched junction bases numbered 10, after V lost 4 bases and J lost 6 bases. Written as DNA, the CDR3 is TGTGCCAGCAGCCCCACGCCGGGACAGGGTCCCGGGGAGCTGTTTTTT. It yields the protein CASSPTPGQGPGELFF. The full variable domain, in which reference TRBV5-4 and TRBJ2-2 provide the parts outside the CDR3, is ETGVTQSPTHLIKTRGQQVTLRCSSQSGHNTVSWYQQALGQGPQFIFQYYREEENGRGNFPPRFSGLQFPNYSSELNVNALELDDSALYLCASSPTPGQGPGELFFGEGSRLTVL.

This chain uses TRBV5-1 with TRBJ2-1; maybe TRBD2 (6 bases). Trimming shortened V by 2 bases and J by 6 bases, and 9 bases separated the two germline ends. This CDR3 has 13 residues. Per the germline V gene, CDR1 is SGHRS and CDR2 is YFSETQ. In DNA form, the CDR3 reads TGCGCCAGCAGCTTTGGAGGGGTCAATGAGCAGTTCTTC. Translation gives CASSFGGVNEQFF.

This chain joins TRBV5-1 and TRBJ2-5; 12 bases map to TRBD2. Germline trimming cut 4 bases from V and 2 bases from J; bases unmatched to any gene: 6. The length of the CDR3 is 16 residues. Germline CDR1 SGHRS, CDR2 YFSETQ. The CDR3: CASSPTSGRTQETQYF. The CDR3 DNA follows: TGCGCCAGCAGCCCAACTAGCGGGAGGACTCAAGAGACCCAGTACTTC.

The V call is TRBV5-6, the J call TRBJ2-7; 8 bases map to TRBD2. V was pared by 4 bases and J by 6 bases, with 9 bases of the junction left unmatched. Germline lookup yields CDR1 SGHDT and CDR2 YYEEEE. This CDR3 region has 14 residues. The CDR3 nucleotides are TGTGCCAGCAGCCTGACAGGTCTAGCGGGCGAGCAGTACTTC. It specifies CASSLTGLAGEQYF.

The V and J genes are TRBV19 and TRBJ2-7; TRBD2 is a possible D gene (5 bases). Trimming cost V 4 bases and J 2 bases, with 9 bases left between them. CDR3 length: 13 amino acids. Looked up from germline, CDR1 is LNHDA and CDR2 is SQIVND (reference sequence). Here the CDR3 reads CASSTVATYEQYF. The CDR3 nucleotides are TGTGCCAGTAGTACGGTAGCGACCTACGAGCAGTACTTC.

The chain carries TRBV7-9 and TRBJ1-1; 7 bases are shared with TRBD1. Germline CDR1 is SEHNR and CDR2 is FQNEAQ (reference sequence). V lost 5 bases to trimming and J lost 0 bases; unmatched junction nucleotides: 6. This CDR3 has 15 amino acids. CDR3 nucleotide sequence: TGTGCCAGCAGCGAGAACAGGGGCATGAACACTGAAGCTTTCTTT. It yields the protein CASSENRGMNTEAFF.